This TCR beta chain was sequenced during a study of T-cell reconstitution after alpha-beta-depleted transplantation in children. For TCRbeta, the library was prepared with unique molecular identifiers. Using its own MiXCR run on the PCR reads, TCRdb lists one record per CDR3 protein. The repertoire holds about 500,000 distinct CDR3 sequences, roughly 33% seen once, with around 2.4% in the top ten. This CDR3 is 15 amino acids long. Germline trimming cut 0 bases from V and 6 bases from J; bases unmatched to any gene: 8. Germline V lookup: CDR1 DFQATT, CDR2 SNEGSKA (reference sequence). The sample in question was PBMCs from the stem cell graft donor, obtained from the stem cell graft. This receptor was taken from a human donor who donated a stem cell graft to a child with aplastic anemia. The J gene is TRBJ1-1, the V gene TRBV20-1, with TRBD1 matching over 9 bases. CDR3 in DNA: TGCAGTGCTAGAGATCATGGGACAGGGACCGCTGAAGCTTTCTTT. Its protein product is CSARDHGTGTAEAFF.